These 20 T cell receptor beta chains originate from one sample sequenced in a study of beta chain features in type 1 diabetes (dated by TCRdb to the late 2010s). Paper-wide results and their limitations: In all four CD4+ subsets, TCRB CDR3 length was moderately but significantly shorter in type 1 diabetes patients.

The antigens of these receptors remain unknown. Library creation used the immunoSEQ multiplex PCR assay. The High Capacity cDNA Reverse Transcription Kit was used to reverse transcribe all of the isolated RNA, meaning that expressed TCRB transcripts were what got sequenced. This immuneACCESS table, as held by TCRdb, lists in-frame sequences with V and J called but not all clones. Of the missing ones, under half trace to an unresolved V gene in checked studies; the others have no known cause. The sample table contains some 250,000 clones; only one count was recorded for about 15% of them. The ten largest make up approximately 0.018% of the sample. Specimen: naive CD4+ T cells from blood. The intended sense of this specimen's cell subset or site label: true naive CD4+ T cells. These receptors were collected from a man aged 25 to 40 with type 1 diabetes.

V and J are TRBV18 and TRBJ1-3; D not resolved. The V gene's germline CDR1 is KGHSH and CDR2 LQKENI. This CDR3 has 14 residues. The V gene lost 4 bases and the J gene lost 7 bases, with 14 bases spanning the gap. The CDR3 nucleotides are TGTGCCAGCTCACGCACCCAAAACGAGAACACCATATATTTT. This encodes CASSRTQNENTIYF.

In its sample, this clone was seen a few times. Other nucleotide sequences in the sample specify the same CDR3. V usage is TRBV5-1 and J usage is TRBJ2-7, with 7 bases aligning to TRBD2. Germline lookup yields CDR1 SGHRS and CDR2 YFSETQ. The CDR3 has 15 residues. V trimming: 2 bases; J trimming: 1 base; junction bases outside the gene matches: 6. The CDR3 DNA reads TGCGCCAGCAGCTTAGTAGCGGGTTCGTCCTACGAGCAGTACTTC. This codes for CASSLVAGSSYEQYF.

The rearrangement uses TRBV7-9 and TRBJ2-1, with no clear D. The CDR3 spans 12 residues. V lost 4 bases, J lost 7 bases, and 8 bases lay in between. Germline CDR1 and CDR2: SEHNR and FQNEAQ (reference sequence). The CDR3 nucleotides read TGTGCCAGCAGCTCGACTGGTAATGAGCAGTTCTTC. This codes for CASSSTGNEQFF.

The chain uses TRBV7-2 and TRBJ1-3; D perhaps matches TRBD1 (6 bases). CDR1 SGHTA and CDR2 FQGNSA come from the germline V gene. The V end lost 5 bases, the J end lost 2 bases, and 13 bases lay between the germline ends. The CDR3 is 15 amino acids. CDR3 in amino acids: CASSGYRTAGNTIYF. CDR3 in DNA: TGTGCCAGCAGCGGCTACAGGACAGCTGGAAACACCATATATTTT.

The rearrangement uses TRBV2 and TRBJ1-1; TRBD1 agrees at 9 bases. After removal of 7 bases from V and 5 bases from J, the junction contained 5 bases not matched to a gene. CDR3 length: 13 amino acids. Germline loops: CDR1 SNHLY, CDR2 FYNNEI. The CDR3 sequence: CASTWTGETEAFF. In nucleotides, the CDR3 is TGTGCCAGCACCTGGACAGGGGAGACTGAAGCTTTCTTT. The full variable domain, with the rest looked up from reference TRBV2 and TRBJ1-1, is EPEVTQTPSHQVTQMGQEVILRCVPISNHLYFYWYRQILGQKVEFLVSFYNNEISEKSEIFDDQFSVERPDGSNFTLKIRSTKLEDSAMYFCASTWTGETEAFFGQGTRLTVV.

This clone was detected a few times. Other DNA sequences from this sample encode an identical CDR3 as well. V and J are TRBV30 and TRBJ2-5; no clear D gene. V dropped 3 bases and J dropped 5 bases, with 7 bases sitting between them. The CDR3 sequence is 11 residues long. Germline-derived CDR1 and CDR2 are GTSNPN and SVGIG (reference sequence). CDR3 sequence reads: CAWSLGETQYF. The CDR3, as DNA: TGTGCCTGGAGCCTCGGGGAGACCCAGTACTTC.

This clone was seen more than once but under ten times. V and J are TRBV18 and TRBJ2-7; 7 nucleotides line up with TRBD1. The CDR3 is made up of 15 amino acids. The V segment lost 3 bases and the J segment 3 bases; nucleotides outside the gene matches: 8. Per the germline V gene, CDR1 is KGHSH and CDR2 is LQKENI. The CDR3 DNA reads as TGTGCCAGCTCACCCCCGGGACAGTCGTTCTACGAGCAGTACTTC. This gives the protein CASSPPGQSFYEQYF.

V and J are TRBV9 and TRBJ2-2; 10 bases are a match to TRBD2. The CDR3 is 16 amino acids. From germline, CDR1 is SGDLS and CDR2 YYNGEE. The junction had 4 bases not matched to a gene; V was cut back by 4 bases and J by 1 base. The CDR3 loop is CASSLSGRGNTGELFF. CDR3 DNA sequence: TGTGCCAGCAGCTTAAGCGGGAGGGGGAACACCGGGGAGCTGTTTTTT.

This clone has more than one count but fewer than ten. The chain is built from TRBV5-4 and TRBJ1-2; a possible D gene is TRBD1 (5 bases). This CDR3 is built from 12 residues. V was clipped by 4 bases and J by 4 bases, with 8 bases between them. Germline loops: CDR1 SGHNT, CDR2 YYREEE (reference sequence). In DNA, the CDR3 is TGTGCCAGCAGCATCGACAGCTATGGCTACACCTTC. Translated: CASSIDSYGYTF.

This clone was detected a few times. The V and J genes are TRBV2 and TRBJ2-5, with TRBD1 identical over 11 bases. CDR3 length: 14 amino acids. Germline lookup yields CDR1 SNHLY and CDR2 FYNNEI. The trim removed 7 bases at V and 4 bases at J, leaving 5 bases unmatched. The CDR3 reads CASMDRGPGETQYF. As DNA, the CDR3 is TGTGCCAGCATGGACAGGGGGCCTGGAGAGACCCAGTACTTC.

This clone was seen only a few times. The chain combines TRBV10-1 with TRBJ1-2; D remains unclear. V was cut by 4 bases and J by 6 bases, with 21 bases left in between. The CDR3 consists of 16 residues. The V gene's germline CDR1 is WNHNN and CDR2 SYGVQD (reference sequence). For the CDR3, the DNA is TGCGCCAGCAGTGCTCCCTGGGCCGGGATTCACCATGGCTACACCTTC. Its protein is CASSAPWAGIHHGYTF.

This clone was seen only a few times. CDR3 coding DNA: TGTGCCAGTAGCCAACAGGGGGCGGACAATGAGCAGTTCTTC. Translation gives CASSQQGADNEQFF. V is TRBV19 and J is TRBJ2-1, with 9 bases aligning to TRBD1. CDR3 length equals 14 residues. Germline values: CDR1 LNHDA, CDR2 SQIVND (reference sequence). V trimming: 6 bases; J trimming: 5 bases; junction bases outside the gene matches: 5.

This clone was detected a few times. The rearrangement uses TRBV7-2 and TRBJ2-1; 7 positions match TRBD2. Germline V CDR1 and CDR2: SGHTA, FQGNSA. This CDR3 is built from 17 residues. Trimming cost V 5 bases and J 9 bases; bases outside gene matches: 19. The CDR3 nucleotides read TGTGCCAGCAGCCGCGACCTTGAGGCGGGAGCACGGGGTGAGCAGTTCTTC. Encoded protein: CASSRDLEAGARGEQFF.

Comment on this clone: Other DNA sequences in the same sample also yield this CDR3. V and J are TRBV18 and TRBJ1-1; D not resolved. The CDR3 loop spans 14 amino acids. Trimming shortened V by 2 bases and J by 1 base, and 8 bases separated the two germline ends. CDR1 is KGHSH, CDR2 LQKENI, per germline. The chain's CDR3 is CASSPFQENTEAFF. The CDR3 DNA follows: TGTGCCAGCTCACCATTCCAGGAGAACACTGAAGCTTTCTTT.

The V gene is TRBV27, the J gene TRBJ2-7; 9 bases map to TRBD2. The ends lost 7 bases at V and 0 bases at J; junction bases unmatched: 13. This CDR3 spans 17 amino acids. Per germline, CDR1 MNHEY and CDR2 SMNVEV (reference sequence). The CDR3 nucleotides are TGTGCCAGCAAAAAATCCATCTCTAGCGGGAACTCCTACGAGCAGTACTTC. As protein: CASKKSISSGNSYEQYF.

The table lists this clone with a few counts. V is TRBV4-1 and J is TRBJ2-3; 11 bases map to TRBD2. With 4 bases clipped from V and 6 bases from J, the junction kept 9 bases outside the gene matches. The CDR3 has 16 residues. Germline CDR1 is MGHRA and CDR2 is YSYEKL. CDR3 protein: CASSRIVAGGSDTQYF. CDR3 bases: TGCGCCAGCAGCCGGATCGTAGCGGGGGGGTCGGATACGCAGTATTTT.

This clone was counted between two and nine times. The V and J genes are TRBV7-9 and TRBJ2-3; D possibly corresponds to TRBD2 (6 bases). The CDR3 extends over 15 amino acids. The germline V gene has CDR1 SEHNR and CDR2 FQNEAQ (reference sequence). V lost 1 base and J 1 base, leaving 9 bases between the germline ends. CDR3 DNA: TGTGCCAGCAGCTTAGTCGGAGGGGGCACAGATACGCAGTATTTT. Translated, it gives CASSLVGGGTDTQYF.

The CDR3 is CASSPPYGLASGTEAFF. CDR3 nucleotides: TGTGCCAGCTCACCACCGTATGGTTTGGCCTCAGGCACTGAAGCTTTCTTT. The genes are TRBV18 and TRBJ1-1; unclear D gene. The length of the CDR3 is 17 residues. Trimming left V 0 bases short and J 4 bases short, with 18 bases between. From germline, CDR1 is KGHSH and CDR2 LQKENI.

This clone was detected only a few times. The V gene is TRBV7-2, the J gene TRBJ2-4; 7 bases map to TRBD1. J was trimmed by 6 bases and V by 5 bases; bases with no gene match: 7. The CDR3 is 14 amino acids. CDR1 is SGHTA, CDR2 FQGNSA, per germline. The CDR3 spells CASSPDRQGNIQYF. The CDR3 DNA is TGTGCCAGCAGCCCGGACAGGCAAGGAAACATTCAGTACTTC.

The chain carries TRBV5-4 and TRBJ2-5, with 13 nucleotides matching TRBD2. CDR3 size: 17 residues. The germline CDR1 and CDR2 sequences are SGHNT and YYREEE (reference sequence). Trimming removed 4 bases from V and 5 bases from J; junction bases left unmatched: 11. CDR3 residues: CASSPYRGTSGAETQYF. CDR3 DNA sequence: TGTGCCAGCAGCCCTTACAGGGGGACTAGCGGGGCGGAGACCCAGTACTTC.